This entry features one T cell receptor beta chain sequence. Its antigen is not known. In patients chosen for sequencing, flow cytometry had shown CD8+CD57+ cell expansion. Diagnosis of severe acquired aplastic anemia applied to all patients. These data are taken from a study of CD8+CD57+ T cells in acquired aplastic anemia. Whole-study context: On average, sorted CD4+ and CD8+ cells gave approximately 3 ug of DNA. Points from the study as a whole: A set of around 30 CD8+ CDR3 sequences was shared between patients and controls, and these sequences appeared highly expressed in patients.

Profiles of TCR beta VDJ and CDR3 were generated from a genomic DNA template. Via MiXCR, TCRdb re-called the reads, giving one row per CDR3 protein. Among under 200,000 distinct CDR3 sequences listed, around 75% were seen once. The CDR3 sequence is 13 residues long. V lost 4 bases, J lost 5 bases, and 11 bases lay in between. Looked up from germline, CDR1 is SNHLY and CDR2 is FYNNEI. The receptor was isolated from a human donor with aplastic anemia. The sample taken for sequencing was sorted CD4+, CD8+, or CD8+CD57+ T cells (not recorded which) from PBMCs. The rearrangement uses TRBV2 and TRBJ1-1; D not certain. DNA of the CDR3: TGTGCCAGCAGTGGGACGCCAAGAACTGAAGCTTTCTTT. Translated: CASSGTPRTEAFF.